One and the same sample provided the 11 T cell receptor beta chains below, sequenced in a study of T cell responses to AZD1222 COVID-19 vaccine. Profiling relied on immunoSEQ multiplex PCR, and the TCRdb table lists in-frame clones only, not all of them. The table includes 110,000 or so clones, 86% detected once. Source: peripheral blood, taken 28 days after the second AZD1222 dose. The receptors come from an adult who received the AZD1222 COVID-19 vaccine.

This clone is a singleton in its sample. The chain uses TRBV7-3 and TRBJ2-2; the match to TRBD1 covers 10 bases. Trimming at V came to 3 bases and at J to 2 bases, leaving 6 bases not matched to a gene. The CDR3 runs 17 residues. CDR1 is SGHTA and CDR2 is FQGTGA in the germline V gene. The CDR3 here is CASSFYRDRGNTGELFF. CDR3 coding DNA: TGTGCCAGCAGCTTCTACCGGGACAGGGGAAACACCGGGGAGCTGTTTTTT.

The chain is built from TRBV12-2 and TRBJ2-4; the DNA was not compared with TRBD2, the D call given in the table. TRBV12-2 is classified as a pseudogene. There are 18 residues in the CDR3. The CDR3 loop reads CASRQREGPVETKNIQYF. The CDR3 nucleotides are TGTGCAAGTCGCCAGCGGGAGGGCCCAGTAGAAACCAAAAACATTCAGTACTTC.

The genes are TRBV5-1 and TRBJ2-3; D perhaps matches TRBD2 (6 bases). CDR3 length: 14 amino acids. Per the germline V gene, CDR1 is SGHRS and CDR2 is YFSETQ. Trimming took off 4 bases at V and 7 bases at J, with 16 bases between the two ends. CDR3 sequence reads: CASSVPGTQNTQYF. In DNA form, the CDR3 reads TGCGCCAGCAGCGTCCCCGGGACTCAGAATACGCAGTATTTT.

The rearrangement joins TRBV5-6 to TRBJ2-7; a weak D match, TRBD2 (6 bases). CDR1 is SGHDT, CDR2 YYEEEE, per germline. The ends were cut back, 4 bases at V and 2 bases at J, with 10 bases in the middle. The CDR3 runs to 13 residues. Here the CDR3 reads CASSPGSAYEQYF. The DNA for the CDR3 is TGTGCCAGCAGCCCCGGGAGCGCCTACGAGCAGTACTTC.

V usage is TRBV7-6 and J usage is TRBJ2-4; no firm D call. V dropped 1 base and J dropped 10 bases, with 14 bases sitting between them. The CDR3 length is 14 residues. The V gene's germline CDR1 is SGHVS and CDR2 FNYEAQ. DNA of the CDR3: TGTGCCAGCAGCTTAGGTCTAAAGGGTGGGATTCAGTACTTC. Amino acids: CASSLGLKGGIQYF.

This clone appeared once. V gene TRBV11-2 combines with J gene TRBJ1-6; D is uncertain. This CDR3 region has 17 residues. The V gene lost 2 bases and the J gene lost 10 bases, with 21 bases spanning the gap. From germline, CDR1 is SGHAT and CDR2 FQNNGV. The CDR3 coding sequence is TGTGCCAGCAGCTTATCTTCCCGGCCCTCGTCGGAGTCACCCCTCCACTTT. Amino acids: CASSLSSRPSSESPLHF.

V is TRBV13 and J is TRBJ1-1; the D gene is possibly TRBD1 (6 bases). Trimming shortened V by 1 base and J by 0 bases, and 9 bases separated the two germline ends. This CDR3 is built from 15 residues. Per germline, CDR1 PRHDT and CDR2 FYEKMQ (reference sequence). Here the CDR3 DNA reads TGTGCCAGCAGCTTAGTGAGGGGGGTGAACACTGAAGCTTTCTTT. This codes for CASSLVRGVNTEAFF.

The rearrangement uses TRBV2 and TRBJ1-1, with 7 bases matching TRBD1. The trim removed 4 bases at V and 1 base at J, leaving 3 bases unmatched. Germline values: CDR1 SNHLY, CDR2 FYNNEI. The CDR3 is made up of 14 amino acids. The DNA for the CDR3 is TGTGCCAGCAGTGTCCACAGGGGGAACACTGAAGCTTTCTTT. Translated, it gives CASSVHRGNTEAFF.

This clone was observed a handful of times. The genes are TRBV5-6 and TRBJ1-6; no clear D. Deletions cut 4 bases from V and 3 bases from J, with 11 bases between. This CDR3 comprises 15 residues. CDR1 is SGHDT, CDR2 YYEEEE, per germline. The CDR3 spells CASSRPSHYNSPLHF. DNA for the CDR3: TGTGCCAGCAGCCGCCCATCCCACTATAATTCACCCCTCCACTTT. The entire variable domain, with the rest obtained from reference TRBV5-6 and TRBJ1-6, is as follows: DAGVTQSPTHLIKTRGQQVTLRCSPKSGHDTVSWYQQALGQGPQFIFQYYEEEERQRGNFPDRFSGHQFPNYSSELNVNALLLGDSALYLCASSRPSHYNSPLHFGNGTRLTVT.

The chain joins TRBV12-3 or TRBV12-4 to TRBJ2-7; D gene unclear. Trimming took 2 bases from V and 2 from J, leaving 7 bases between them. The CDR3 has 13 amino acids. The CDR3 reads CASSLYGAYEQYF. DNA for the CDR3: TGTGCCAGCAGTTTATACGGTGCCTACGAGCAGTACTTC.

In its sample, this clone was seen a few times. The chain couples TRBV27 to TRBJ1-5; perhaps TRBD1 as D (6 bases). The V and J ends lost 6 bases and 1 base respectively, with 10 bases between them. Germline CDR1 reads MNHEY; CDR2 reads SMNVEV (reference sequence). This CDR3 region has 14 residues. The CDR3 sequence is CASSTQGSNQPQHF. The CDR3 coding sequence is TGTGCCAGCAGCACCCAGGGGAGCAATCAGCCCCAGCATTTT.